Below, one T cell receptor beta chain is given with its context. Its antigen has not been determined. Base qualities were left out, and no much larger clone turns up one base away. This sample was included in a study of blood T cell repertoires in COVID-19 (dated by TCRdb to about 2020). Describing the broader study: Collaborator samples came from the United States, Italy and Spain and covered acute and convalescent phases of COVID-19. Subjects who had been exposed to COVID-19, were actively infected with it, or had recovered from it provided the deeply sampled blood TCRbeta repertoires that made up the dataset. The sample metadata nearly always contained a de-identified subject ID, COVID-19 status, age in years and sex. Samples were obtained from the ongoing ImmuneRACE study (first 160 participants) and from over 1,000 subjects provided by 6 global collaborators. The material from the prospective study consisted of cDNA or gDNA derived from T cells, B-cell-depleted T cells, or PBMCs. Where HLA class I and class II types were available, the types were taken from metadata supplied by the sample provider, not from assay-based typing. The repertoires were released in a freely available public database intended as a resource for research on the immune response to SARS-CoV-2. Beyond this particular receptor, the publication reports: Clinical and demographic metadata were provided uncurated, with the amount varying by source and participant.

TCRbeta CDR3 regions were amplified from genomic DNA using the immunoSEQ Assay, a bias-controlled multiplex PCR. The authors processed their data as follows. Nucleated cell counts per sample were estimated from amplification of reference gene primers within the assay. To quantify the absolute abundance of each unique TCRbeta CDR3 rearrangement, sequence reads were collapsed and filtered. For each sample, productive Simpson clonality was calculated as the square root of Simpson's diversity index across productive rearrangements. TCRdb re-hosts the immuneACCESS table, in-frame sequences only. Its copies lack some clones; in the studies checked, an unresolved V gene accounts for under half of them, and the cause for the rest is not known. V and J calls and clone size come straight from that table; D and trimming were deduced from the DNA. This sample has about 310,000 clones in its table, and more than 75% of those were observed once. The ten largest clonotypes hold 1% of the sample.

Each collaborating institution followed its own protocols to collect whole blood in K2EDTA tubes. Collaborator samples were shipped for TCRbeta analysis as frozen whole blood, isolated PBMCs, or DNA extracted from either sample type. The germline V gene encodes CDR1 SGHNT and CDR2 YYREEE (reference sequence). Including the terminal cysteine and phenylalanine, the CDR3 comprises 15 residues. Only CDR3 DNA is held: 45 bases, read in frame from base 1. V is cut back by 1 base and J by 1 base, with 2 bases in the junction unmatched. The V and J genes are TRBV5-4 and TRBJ2-7; 10 nucleotides in the junction match TRBD1. The sequencing sample was made of peripheral blood. The TCR comes from a man aged 45-65 years with active or convalescent COVID-19. The nucleotide sequence is TGTGCCAGCAGCTTGAGGGACAGGGGTTCCTACGAGCAGTACTTC. It translates to CASSLRDRGSYEQYF.